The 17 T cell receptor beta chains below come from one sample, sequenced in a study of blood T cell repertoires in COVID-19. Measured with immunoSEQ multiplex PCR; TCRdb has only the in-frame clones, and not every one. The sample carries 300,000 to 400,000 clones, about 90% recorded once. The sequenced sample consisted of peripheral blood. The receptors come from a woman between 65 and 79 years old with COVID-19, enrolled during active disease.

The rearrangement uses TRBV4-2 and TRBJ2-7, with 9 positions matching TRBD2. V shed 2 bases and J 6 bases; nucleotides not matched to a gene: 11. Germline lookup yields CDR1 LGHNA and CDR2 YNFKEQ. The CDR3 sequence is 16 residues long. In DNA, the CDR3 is TGTGCCAGCAGCCAACCGAGGGGCGGGGGGGCCTCCGAGCAGTACTTC. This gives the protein CASSQPRGGGASEQYF.

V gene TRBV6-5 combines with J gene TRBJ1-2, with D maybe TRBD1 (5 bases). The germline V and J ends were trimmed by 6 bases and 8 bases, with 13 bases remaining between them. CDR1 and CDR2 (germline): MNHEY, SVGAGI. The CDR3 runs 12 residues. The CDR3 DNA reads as TGTGCCAGCAGATTCGGGGGAGGGGGCTACACCTTC. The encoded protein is CASRFGGGGYTF.

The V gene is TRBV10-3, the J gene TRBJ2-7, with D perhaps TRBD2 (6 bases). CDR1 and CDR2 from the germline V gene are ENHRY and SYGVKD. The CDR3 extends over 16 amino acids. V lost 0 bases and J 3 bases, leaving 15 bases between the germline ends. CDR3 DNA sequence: TGTGCCATCAGTGAGTCAGACGGGGGAAGTAGCTACGAGCAGTACTTC. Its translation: CAISESDGGSSYEQYF.

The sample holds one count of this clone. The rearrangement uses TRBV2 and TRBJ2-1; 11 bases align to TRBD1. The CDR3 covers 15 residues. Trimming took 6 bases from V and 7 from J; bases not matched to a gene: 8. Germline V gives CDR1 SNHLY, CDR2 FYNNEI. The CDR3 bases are TGTGCCAGCAGACAAACGGGACAGGGGGGAAATGAGCAGTTCTTC. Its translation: CASRQTGQGGNEQFF.

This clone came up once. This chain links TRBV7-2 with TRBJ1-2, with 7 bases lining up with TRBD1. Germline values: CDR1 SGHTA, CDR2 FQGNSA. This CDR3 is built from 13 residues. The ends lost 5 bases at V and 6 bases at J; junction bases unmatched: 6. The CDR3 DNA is TGTGCCAGCAGCCCAGGGGGTATAGATGGCTACACCTTC. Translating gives CASSPGGIDGYTF.

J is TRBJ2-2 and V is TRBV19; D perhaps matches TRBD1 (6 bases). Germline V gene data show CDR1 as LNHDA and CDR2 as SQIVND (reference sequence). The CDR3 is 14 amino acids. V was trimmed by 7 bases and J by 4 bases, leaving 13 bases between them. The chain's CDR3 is CASTRGLGTGELFF. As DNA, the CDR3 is TGTGCCAGTACCAGGGGATTGGGCACCGGGGAGCTGTTTTTT.

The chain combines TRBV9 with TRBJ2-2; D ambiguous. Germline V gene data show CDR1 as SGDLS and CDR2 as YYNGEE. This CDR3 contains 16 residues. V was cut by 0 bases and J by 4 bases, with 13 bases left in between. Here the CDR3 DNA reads TGTGCCAGCAGCGTAGTGGCGGCACGAGTCACCGGGGAGCTGTTTTTT. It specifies CASSVVAARVTGELFF.

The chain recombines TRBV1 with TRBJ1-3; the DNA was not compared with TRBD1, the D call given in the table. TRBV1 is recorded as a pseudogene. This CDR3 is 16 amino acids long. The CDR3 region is CTSTRGGRGPGNTIYF. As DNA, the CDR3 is TGCACCAGCACCCGTGGGGGCAGGGGCCCTGGAAACACCATATATTTT.

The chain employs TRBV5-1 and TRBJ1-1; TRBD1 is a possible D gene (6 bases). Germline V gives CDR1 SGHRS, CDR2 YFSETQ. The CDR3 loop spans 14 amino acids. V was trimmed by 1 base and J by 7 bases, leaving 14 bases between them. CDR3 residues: CASSLQDRALEAFF. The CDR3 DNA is TGCGCCAGCAGCTTGCAGGACAGAGCGCTTGAAGCTTTCTTT.

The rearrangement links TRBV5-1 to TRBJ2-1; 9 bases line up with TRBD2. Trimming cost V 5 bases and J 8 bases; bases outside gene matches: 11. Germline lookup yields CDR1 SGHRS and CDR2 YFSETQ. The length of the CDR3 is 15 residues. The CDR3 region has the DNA TGCGCCAGCAGAGGAGCGGGGGGCCACTGGGATGAGCAGTTCTTC. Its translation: CASRGAGGHWDEQFF.

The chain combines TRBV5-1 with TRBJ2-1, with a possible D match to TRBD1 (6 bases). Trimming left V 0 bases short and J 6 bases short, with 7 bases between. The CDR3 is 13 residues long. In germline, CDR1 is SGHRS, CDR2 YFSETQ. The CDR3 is CASSLAGVNEQFF. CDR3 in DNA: TGCGCCAGCAGCTTGGCAGGGGTCAATGAGCAGTTCTTC.

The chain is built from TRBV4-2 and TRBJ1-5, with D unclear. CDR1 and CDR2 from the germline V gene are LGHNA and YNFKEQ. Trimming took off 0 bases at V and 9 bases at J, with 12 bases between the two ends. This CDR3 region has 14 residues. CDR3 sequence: CASSQDGRVGPQHF. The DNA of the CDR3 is TGTGCCAGCAGCCAAGATGGGAGGGTGGGGCCCCAGCATTTT.

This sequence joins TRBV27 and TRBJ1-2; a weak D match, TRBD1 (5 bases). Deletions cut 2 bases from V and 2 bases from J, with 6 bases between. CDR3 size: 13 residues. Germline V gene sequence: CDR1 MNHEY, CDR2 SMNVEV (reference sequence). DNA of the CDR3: TGTGCCAGCAGTTTAGGGGCGAACTATGGCTACACCTTC. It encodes CASSLGANYGYTF.

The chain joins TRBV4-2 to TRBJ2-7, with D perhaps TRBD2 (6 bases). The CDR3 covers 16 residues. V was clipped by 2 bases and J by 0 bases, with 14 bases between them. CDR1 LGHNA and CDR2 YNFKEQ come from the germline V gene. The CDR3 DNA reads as TGTGCCAGCAGCCAAATACGGGACTTAAGCTCCTACGAGCAGTACTTC. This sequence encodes CASSQIRDLSSYEQYF.

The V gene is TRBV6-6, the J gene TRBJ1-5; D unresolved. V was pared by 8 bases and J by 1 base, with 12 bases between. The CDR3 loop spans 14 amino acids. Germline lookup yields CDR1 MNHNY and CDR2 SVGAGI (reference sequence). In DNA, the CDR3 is TGTGCCAGCTCGGACGGACTCAGCAATCAGCCCCAGCATTTT. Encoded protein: CASSDGLSNQPQHF.

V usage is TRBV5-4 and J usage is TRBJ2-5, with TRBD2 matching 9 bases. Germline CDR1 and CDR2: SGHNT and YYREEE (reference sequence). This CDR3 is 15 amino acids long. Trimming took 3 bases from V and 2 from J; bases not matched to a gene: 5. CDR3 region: CASSSASGVQETQYF. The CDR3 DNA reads TGTGCCAGCAGCTCCGCTAGCGGGGTACAAGAGACCCAGTACTTC.

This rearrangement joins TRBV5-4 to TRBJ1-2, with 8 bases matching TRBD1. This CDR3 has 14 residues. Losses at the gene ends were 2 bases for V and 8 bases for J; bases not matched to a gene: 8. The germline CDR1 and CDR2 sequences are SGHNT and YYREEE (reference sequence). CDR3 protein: CASSFDRGYDGYTF. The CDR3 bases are TGTGCCAGCAGCTTTGACAGGGGCTATGACGGCTACACCTTC.